This TCR beta chain was retrieved from a study of T cell changes during pregnancy in multiple sclerosis (dated by TCRdb to about 2019). Regarding the study in general: The study examined how the T cell repertoire changed over the course of pregnancy in women with multiple sclerosis.

The CDR3 contains 16 residues, cysteine and phenylalanine counted. The read is trimmed to its CDR3 DNA, 48 bases read in frame from base 1. Via the germline V gene (reference sequence), CDR1 is LNHDA and CDR2 SQIVND. Trimmed from V: 10 bases; trimmed from J: 6 bases; junction bases lacking a gene match: 13. Comments on this clone: Its recognized antigen is unknown. No base-level quality is on record; no much larger clone is a single base apart.

The library was prepared using the immunoSEQ multiplex PCR assay. What TCRdb holds here is the immuneACCESS table cut down to in-frame rearrangements. Part of the clones is not present; checked against another copy, under half of the missing clones reflect an unresolved V gene, and the others are unexplained. This sample is represented by roughly 70,000 clones; approximately 91% of them were singletons. 3% to 3.5% of the sample is taken by the ten largest. Sequenced material: peripheral blood, taken before pregnancy. The sequence came from a female donor with multiple sclerosis, enrolled in a pregnancy study. Recombination connected TRBV19 to TRBJ2-1; 12 junctional bases match TRBD2. In nucleotides, the sequence is TGTGCCACTAGCGGGGGGGCGGTAAATGGTCCCAATGAGCAGTTCTTC. It translates as CATSGGAVNGPNEQFF.